This TCR beta chain was found in a study of identical twins. One entry per CDR3 protein results from TCRdb running MiXCR on the 5' RACE reads. Counted here are 1.5 million to 2 million distinct CDR3 sequences, roughly 35% occurring once; the ten biggest clones make up more than 0.25%. The germline V and J ends were trimmed by 6 bases and 14 bases, with 18 bases remaining between them. From germline, CDR1 is SGHDT and CDR2 YYEEEE. The CDR3 has 13 residues. Source material: cord blood. The clonotype originates from a newborn girl in good health. This chain links TRBV5-6 with TRBJ1-6, with a possible D match to TRBD1 (5 bases). The CDR3 loop reads CASTNFLGGTLHF. In DNA, the CDR3 is TGTGCCAGCACCAACTTTCTGGGGGGGACCCTCCACTTT.